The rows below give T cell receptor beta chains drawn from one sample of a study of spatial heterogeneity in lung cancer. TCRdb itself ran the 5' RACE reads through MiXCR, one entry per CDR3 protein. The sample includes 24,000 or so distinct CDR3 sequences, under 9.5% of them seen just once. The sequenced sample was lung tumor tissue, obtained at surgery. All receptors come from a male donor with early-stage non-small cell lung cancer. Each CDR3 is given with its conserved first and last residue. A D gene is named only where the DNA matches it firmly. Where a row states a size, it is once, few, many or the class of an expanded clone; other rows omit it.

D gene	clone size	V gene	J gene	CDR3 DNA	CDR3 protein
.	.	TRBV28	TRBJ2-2	TGTGCCAGCAGTTTAGGGTCGAGCCAGTCCGGGGAGCTGTTTTTT	CASSLGSSQSGELFF
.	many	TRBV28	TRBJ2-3	TGTGCCAGCATGGGAGCGCGGGGCACAGATACGCAGTATTTT	CASMGARGTDTQYF
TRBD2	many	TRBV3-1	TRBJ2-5	TGTGCCAGCAGCCAAGATCTGACTAGCAGACAAGAGACCCAGTACTTC	CASSQDLTSRQETQYF
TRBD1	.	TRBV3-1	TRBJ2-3	TGTGCCAGCAGCGAGCGACACGACAGGGGAGATACGCAGTATTTT	CASSERHDRGDTQYF
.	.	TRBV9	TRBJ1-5	TGTGCCAGCAGCGTAGTTCCAGACCGCAATCAGCCCCAGCATTTT	CASSVVPDRNQPQHF
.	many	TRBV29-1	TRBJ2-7	TGCAGCGTTAGGGGCCAGTTCTACGAGCAGTACTTC	CSVRGQFYEQYF
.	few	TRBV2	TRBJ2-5	TGTGCCAGCAGCCAACGGGACCAAGAGACCCAGTACTTC	CASSQRDQETQYF
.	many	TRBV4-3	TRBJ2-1	TGCGCCAGCAGCCAAACCCTCGGCGAGAATGAGCAGTTCTTC	CASSQTLGENEQFF
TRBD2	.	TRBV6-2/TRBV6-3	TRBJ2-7	TGTGCCCTCACTAGCGGGTGGTACGAGCAGTACTTC	CALTSGWYEQYF
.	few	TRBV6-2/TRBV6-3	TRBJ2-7	TGTGCCAGCAGTTACGGTTCTGACCCCAACGAGCAGTACTTC	CASSYGSDPNEQYF
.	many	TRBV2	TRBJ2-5	TGTGCCAGCAGGGGGACGTCGGGTGAGACCCAGTACTTC	CASRGTSGETQYF